These 10 T cell receptor beta chains were sequenced from one sample in a study of CD8+ T cells in alopecia areata. The sequencing template was cDNA reverse transcribed from extracted RNA. Clones were sequenced by immunoSEQ multiplex PCR, and TCRdb holds only the in-frame ones, with some missing. The sample consists of 110,000 to 150,000 clones, 51% of them appearing once. Sequenced here: CD4+ T cells sorted from blood, sampled at week 0. Receptor source: a human donor with alopecia areata.

The chain links TRBV28 to TRBJ2-7; D assignment may be TRBD1 or TRBD2 (6 bases each). The CDR3 loop spans 16 amino acids. V was trimmed by 2 bases and J by 2 bases, leaving 16 bases between them. Germline values: CDR1 MDHEN, CDR2 SYDVKM. The CDR3 is CASSLEGGPPTYEQYF. CDR3 nucleotide sequence: TGTGCCAGCAGTTTAGAGGGGGGCCCTCCTACCTACGAGCAGTACTTC.

The V call is TRBV27, the J call TRBJ2-1, with D possibly being TRBD1 or TRBD2 (6 bases each). Trimming took 10 bases from V and 3 from J, leaving 16 bases between them. The CDR3 runs to 14 residues. Germline V gene data show CDR1 as MNHEY and CDR2 as SMNVEV (reference sequence). In DNA, the CDR3 is TGTGCCACTCCCGGGGGCATCCACTACAATGAGCAGTTCTTC. This codes for CATPGGIHYNEQFF.

This chain uses TRBV29-1 with TRBJ1-3; weak D call: TRBD1 (6 bases). V shed 6 bases and J shed 0 bases, with 15 bases lying between them. CDR3 length: 15 amino acids. The germline gives CDR1 SQVTM, CDR2 ANQGSEA. CDR3 loop: CSVRPTGYSGNTIYF. CDR3 DNA: TGCAGCGTCCGACCGACAGGTTACTCTGGAAACACCATATATTTT.

This clone has just a few counts. The chain joins TRBV4-2 to TRBJ2-1; 9 bases line up with TRBD1. The CDR3 contains 16 residues. The trim removed 3 bases at V and 6 bases at J, leaving 9 bases unmatched. CDR1 and CDR2 (germline): LGHNA, YNFKEQ. CDR3 amino acids: CASSHNPGQGGNEQFF. The CDR3 region has the DNA TGTGCCAGCAGCCACAACCCGGGACAGGGAGGCAATGAGCAGTTCTTC.

V is TRBV11-2 and J is TRBJ2-3, with 13 bases lining up with TRBD2. From germline, CDR1 is SGHAT and CDR2 FQNNGV. CDR3 length equals 16 residues. Germline trimming cut 6 bases from V and 8 bases from J; bases unmatched to any gene: 11. The CDR3 sequence: CASSPTSGRAGGTQYF. DNA for the CDR3: TGTGCCAGCAGTCCTACTAGCGGGAGGGCCGGTGGTACGCAGTATTTT.

The chain joins TRBV19 to TRBJ1-5; 9 nucleotides agree with TRBD1. Trimming took 4 bases from V and 7 from J; bases not matched to a gene: 11. This CDR3 is built from 16 residues. Per the germline V gene, CDR1 is LNHDA and CDR2 is SQIVND (reference sequence). As DNA, the CDR3 is TGTGCCAGTAGTACCATCGCGGGACAGGGTGGGCAGCCCCAGCATTTT. This codes for CASSTIAGQGGQPQHF.

This clone was counted only a few times. This chain uses TRBV7-3 with TRBJ2-1; D perhaps matches TRBD2 (5 bases). V was clipped by 5 bases and J by 3 bases, with 14 bases between them. The length of the CDR3 is 15 residues. Germline V lookup: CDR1 SGHTA, CDR2 FQGTGA. The CDR3 here is CASSQDSEGYNEQFF. The CDR3 DNA is TGTGCCAGCAGCCAAGACTCCGAGGGCTACAATGAGCAGTTCTTC.

The chain recombines TRBV4-2 with TRBJ2-1, with 10 bases matching TRBD2. J lost 12 bases, V lost 3 bases, and 8 bases had no gene match. The CDR3 contains 14 residues. Germline-derived CDR1 and CDR2 are LGHNA and YNFKEQ. The CDR3 coding sequence is TGTGCCAGCAGCCAGGGACAGCGGGAGGGGGGGCAGTTCTTC. Translation: CASSQGQREGGQFF.

The sample holds one count of this clone. The rearrangement joins TRBV7-9 to TRBJ2-3; possibly TRBD1 for D (6 bases). The length of the CDR3 is 11 residues. The germline V gene has CDR1 SEHNR and CDR2 FQNEAQ (reference sequence). V shed 5 bases and J shed 6 bases, with 6 bases lying between them. The CDR3 loop is CASSQGDTQYF. The CDR3 DNA follows: TGTGCCAGCAGCCAGGGGGATACGCAGTATTTT.

The rearrangement joins TRBV23-1 to TRBJ2-5; 11 bases match TRBD1. TRBV23-1 is designated an ORF whose function remains uncertain. J was trimmed by 5 bases and V by 4 bases; bases with no gene match: 12. This CDR3 is 17 amino acids long. The CDR3 protein is CASSPRLRTGGDETQYF. The CDR3 nucleotides read TGCGCCAGCAGTCCTCGTTTACGGACAGGGGGCGACGAGACCCAGTACTTC.